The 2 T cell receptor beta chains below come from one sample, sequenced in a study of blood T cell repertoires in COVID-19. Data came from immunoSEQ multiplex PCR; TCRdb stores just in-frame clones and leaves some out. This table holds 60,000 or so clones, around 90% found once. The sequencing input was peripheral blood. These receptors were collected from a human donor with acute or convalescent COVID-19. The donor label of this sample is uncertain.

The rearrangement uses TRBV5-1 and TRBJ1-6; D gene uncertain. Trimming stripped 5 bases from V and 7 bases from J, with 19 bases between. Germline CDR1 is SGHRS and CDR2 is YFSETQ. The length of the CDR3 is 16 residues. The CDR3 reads CASSLAGSRWNSPLHF. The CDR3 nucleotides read TGCGCCAGCAGTTTAGCTGGATCCCGGTGGAATTCACCCCTCCACTTT. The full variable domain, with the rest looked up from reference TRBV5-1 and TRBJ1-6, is KAGVTQTPRYLIKTRGQQVTLSCSPISGHRSVSWYQQTPGQGLQFLFEYFSETQRNKGNFPGRFSGRQFSNSRSEMNVSTLELGDSALYLCASSLAGSRWNSPLHFGNGTRLTVT.

Here the CDR3 reads CASSLVSSGGARETQYF. The CDR3 coding sequence is TGTGCCAGCAGCTTAGTGTCTAGCGGGGGGGCCCGGGAGACCCAGTACTTC. The gene calls are TRBV7-2 and TRBJ2-5; 12 bases are a match to TRBD2. The germline gives CDR1 SGHTA, CDR2 FQGNSA. Unmatched junction bases numbered 8, after V lost 1 base and J lost 5 bases. CDR3 length equals 17 residues.